Listed below are T cell receptor beta chains from one sample, sequenced in a study of ipilimumab plus nivolumab after autologous stem cell transplantation. Sequencing used immunoSEQ multiplex PCR; TCRdb keeps in-frame clones, though not all of them. The repertoire holds approximately 84,000 clones, with about 83% as singletons. Sequencing used PBMCs, obtained in a trial of ipilimumab plus nivolumab as post-transplant consolidation. These receptors all come from a male donor with diffuse large B-cell lymphoma. Both conserved end residues are part of each CDR3. D genes are given only for firm matches. A clone size is listed for some rows: how often the clone was seen (once, few, many), or a class if it is expanded.

abundance: NA; d_gene: NA; v_gene: TRBV7-9; j_gene: TRBJ1-2; CDR3nt: TGTGCCAGCAGCTTAAATCTTGTGACAGGCGGGGGCTACACCTTC; CDR3aa: CASSLNLVTGGGYTF
abundance: NA; d_gene: TRBD1; v_gene: TRBV6-5; j_gene: TRBJ1-2; CDR3nt: TGTGCCAGCAGTCGGACAGGGGAGTATGGCTACACCTTC; CDR3aa: CASSRTGEYGYTF
abundance: NA; d_gene: NA; v_gene: TRBV5-6; j_gene: TRBJ2-5; CDR3nt: TGTGCCAGCAGCTCGGACCGGGGGTCCCAAGAGACCCAGTACTTC; CDR3aa: CASSSDRGSQETQYF
abundance: NA; d_gene: NA; v_gene: TRBV19; j_gene: TRBJ2-3; CDR3nt: TGTGCCAGTAGTATACGAGGGCAGGGAACGTCAGATACGCAGTATTTT; CDR3aa: CASSIRGQGTSDTQYF
abundance: NA; d_gene: NA; v_gene: TRBV9; j_gene: TRBJ2-5; CDR3nt: TGTGCCAGCACTTCCTTTGGGGGGAACCAAGAGACCCAGTACTTC; CDR3aa: CASTSFGGNQETQYF
abundance: NA; d_gene: NA; v_gene: TRBV10-2; j_gene: TRBJ2-5; CDR3nt: TGCGCCAGCAGTGGGCAGGACCAAGAGACCCAGTACTTC; CDR3aa: CASSGQDQETQYF
abundance: once; d_gene: NA; v_gene: TRBV27; j_gene: TRBJ2-7; CDR3nt: TGTGCCAGCAGTTGGGAAAGCTCCTACGAGCAGTACTTC; CDR3aa: CASSWESSYEQYF
abundance: once; d_gene: NA; v_gene: TRBV4-3; j_gene: TRBJ1-4; CDR3nt: TGCGCCAGCAGCCGGCGTGCTAATGAAAAACTGTTTTTT; CDR3aa: CASSRRANEKLFF
abundance: few; d_gene: NA; v_gene: TRBV7-6; j_gene: TRBJ2-2; CDR3nt: TGTGCCAGCAGCTTAGAGGCGGGGACCGGGGAGCTGTTTTTT; CDR3aa: CASSLEAGTGELFF
abundance: NA; d_gene: NA; v_gene: TRBV6-5; j_gene: TRBJ2-7; CDR3nt: TGTGCCAGCAGTTACTTGGGCCGAACCTCCTACGAGCAGTACTTC; CDR3aa: CASSYLGRTSYEQYF
abundance: NA; d_gene: NA; v_gene: TRBV21-1; j_gene: TRBJ1-4; CDR3nt: TGTGCCAGCAGCGCTACTCCAGGGGGCGTGACCGCTAATGAAAAACTGTTTTTT; CDR3aa: CASSATPGGVTANEKLFF
abundance: NA; d_gene: TRBD2; v_gene: TRBV5-1; j_gene: TRBJ2-5; CDR3nt: TGCGCCAGCAGCTTGACAGCGGGGGGCCGCCAAGAGACCCAGTACTTC; CDR3aa: CASSLTAGGRQETQYF
abundance: NA; d_gene: NA; v_gene: TRBV5-1; j_gene: TRBJ2-7; CDR3nt: TGCGCCAGTGGCCGGGGGAGCAGGACCTACGAGCAGTACTTC; CDR3aa: CASGRGSRTYEQYF
abundance: NA; d_gene: NA; v_gene: TRBV4-3; j_gene: TRBJ2-2; CDR3nt: TGCGCCAGCAGCCAAGAGAAAACTGGGGGATTTAGGGAGCTGTTTTTT; CDR3aa: CASSQEKTGGFRELFF
abundance: NA; d_gene: NA; v_gene: TRBV6-5; j_gene: TRBJ2-3; CDR3nt: TGTGCCAGCAGCTCCCCGGGTACGCAGTATTTT; CDR3aa: CASSSPGTQYF
abundance: NA; d_gene: NA; v_gene: TRBV9; j_gene: TRBJ1-3; CDR3nt: TGTGCCAGCAGCGTTGGATTTAACTCTGGAAACACCATATATTTT; CDR3aa: CASSVGFNSGNTIYF
abundance: NA; d_gene: NA; v_gene: TRBV5-5; j_gene: TRBJ1-1; CDR3nt: TGTGCCAGCAGCTTGGACCTCTGGAACACTGAAGCTTTCTTT; CDR3aa: CASSLDLWNTEAFF
abundance: NA; d_gene: TRBD2; v_gene: TRBV27; j_gene: TRBJ2-1; CDR3nt: TGTGCCAGCAGTTTCCGGAGCGGGGGGCAGAATGAGCAGTTCTTC; CDR3aa: CASSFRSGGQNEQFF
abundance: NA; d_gene: NA; v_gene: TRBV18; j_gene: TRBJ2-6; CDR3nt: TGTGCCAGCTCATACAGGGAGGCCAACGTCCTGACTTTC; CDR3aa: CASSYREANVLTF
abundance: NA; d_gene: TRBD2; v_gene: TRBV6-6; j_gene: TRBJ2-1; CDR3nt: TGTGCCAGCAGTTACAGGGAGGGACACAATGAGCAGTTCTTC; CDR3aa: CASSYREGHNEQFF
abundance: once; d_gene: NA; v_gene: TRBV4-1; j_gene: TRBJ1-5; CDR3nt: TGCGCCAGCAGCCAAGGTCAGGGGACCTATAGCAATCAGCCCCAGCATTTT; CDR3aa: CASSQGQGTYSNQPQHF
abundance: NA; d_gene: NA; v_gene: TRBV7-9; j_gene: TRBJ1-2; CDR3nt: TGTGCCAGCAGCTCTGATTATGCAGGCTACACCTTC; CDR3aa: CASSSDYAGYTF
abundance: NA; d_gene: NA; v_gene: TRBV5-1; j_gene: TRBJ2-7; CDR3nt: TGCGCCAGCAGCTTGGAGTCCTACGAGCAGTACTTC; CDR3aa: CASSLESYEQYF
abundance: NA; d_gene: TRBD2; v_gene: TRBV11-2; j_gene: TRBJ2-7; CDR3nt: TGTGCCAGCAGCTTAACCGCGGGGGGCGGACTCGAGCAGTACTTC; CDR3aa: CASSLTAGGGLEQYF
abundance: NA; d_gene: NA; v_gene: TRBV18; j_gene: TRBJ1-5; CDR3nt: TGTGCCAGCTCACCAGGGTTCAATCAGCCCCAGCATTTT; CDR3aa: CASSPGFNQPQHF
abundance: NA; d_gene: TRBD1; v_gene: TRBV19; j_gene: TRBJ1-5; CDR3nt: TGTGCCAGTAGCGTATATGGACAGGGGCTGAACCAGCCCCAGCATTTT; CDR3aa: CASSVYGQGLNQPQHF
abundance: NA; d_gene: NA; v_gene: TRBV4-3; j_gene: TRBJ2-3; CDR3nt: TGCGCCAGCAGCCAAGAACCCGGGACCACAGATACGCAGTATTTT; CDR3aa: CASSQEPGTTDTQYF
abundance: NA; d_gene: NA; v_gene: TRBV6-5; j_gene: TRBJ2-7; CDR3nt: TGTGCCAGCAGTTACAGGCAGGGTGGCTACGAGCAGTACTTC; CDR3aa: CASSYRQGGYEQYF
abundance: NA; d_gene: NA; v_gene: TRBV10-1; j_gene: TRBJ2-1; CDR3nt: TGCGCCAGCAGTGAGTCGGCCAGGGGCGTCAATGAGCAGTTCTTC; CDR3aa: CASSESARGVNEQFF
abundance: NA; d_gene: NA; v_gene: TRBV21-1; j_gene: TRBJ1-5; CDR3nt: TGTGCCAGCAGCAATTGGTCAGACAATCAGCCCCAGCATTTT; CDR3aa: CASSNWSDNQPQHF
abundance: once; d_gene: NA; v_gene: TRBV5-1; j_gene: TRBJ2-2; CDR3nt: TGCGCCAGCAGCATAGGACAGGGAGGGGTCGCCGGGGAGCTGTTTTTT; CDR3aa: CASSIGQGGVAGELFF
abundance: NA; d_gene: NA; v_gene: TRBV5-1; j_gene: TRBJ2-7; CDR3nt: TGCGCCAGCAGCTTGGAAAGCCGACTAGTGGGGGGCTTTTACGAGCAGTACTTC; CDR3aa: CASSLESRLVGGFYEQYF
abundance: NA; d_gene: TRBD2; v_gene: TRBV19; j_gene: TRBJ2-1; CDR3nt: TGTGCCAGTAGGAAGACTAGCGGGGGCGATTACAATGAGCAGTTCTTC; CDR3aa: CASRKTSGGDYNEQFF
abundance: NA; d_gene: NA; v_gene: TRBV4-1; j_gene: TRBJ2-5; CDR3nt: TGCGCCAGCAGCCAAGGGGCGCGGGAGACCCAGTACTTC; CDR3aa: CASSQGARETQYF
abundance: NA; d_gene: NA; v_gene: TRBV6-5; j_gene: TRBJ2-1; CDR3nt: TGTGCCAGCACCGGCAGCTCCTACAATGAGCAGTTCTTC; CDR3aa: CASTGSSYNEQFF
abundance: NA; d_gene: NA; v_gene: TRBV6-1; j_gene: TRBJ2-5; CDR3nt: TGTGCCAGCAGTGTCCTCGGCACCAGGCAAGAGACCCAGTACTTC; CDR3aa: CASSVLGTRQETQYF
abundance: NA; d_gene: TRBD2; v_gene: TRBV4-2; j_gene: TRBJ2-3; CDR3nt: TGTGCCAGCAGCCAAGATGCGGGACTAGCGGGAGGCACAGATACGCAGTATTTT; CDR3aa: CASSQDAGLAGGTDTQYF
abundance: NA; d_gene: NA; v_gene: TRBV5-5; j_gene: TRBJ1-2; CDR3nt: TGTGCCAGCAGCCTAGCGGCGGAAATTCTCTATGGCTACACCTTC; CDR3aa: CASSLAAEILYGYTF
abundance: NA; d_gene: NA; v_gene: TRBV27; j_gene: TRBJ2-7; CDR3nt: TGTGCCAGCAGTAAAACAGGGAAGGAATCCTACGAGCAGTACTTC; CDR3aa: CASSKTGKESYEQYF
abundance: NA; d_gene: TRBD2; v_gene: TRBV7-2; j_gene: TRBJ2-7; CDR3nt: TGTGCCAGCAGCTTCGGGGGGGCCAAAGGCGAGCAGTACTTC; CDR3aa: CASSFGGAKGEQYF
abundance: once; d_gene: TRBD2; v_gene: TRBV30; j_gene: TRBJ2-5; CDR3nt: TGTGCCTGGAGTGGGCGGGGGGGAGAGACCCAGTACTTC; CDR3aa: CAWSGRGGETQYF
abundance: NA; d_gene: NA; v_gene: TRBV5-4; j_gene: TRBJ2-5; CDR3nt: TGTGCCAGCAGCTATCGACAGGCGAGAGAGACCCAGTACTTC; CDR3aa: CASSYRQARETQYF
abundance: NA; d_gene: NA; v_gene: TRBV7-9; j_gene: TRBJ1-1; CDR3nt: TGTGCCAGCAGCAGGGGCGGGCCCATGAACACTGAAGCTTTCTTT; CDR3aa: CASSRGGPMNTEAFF
abundance: NA; d_gene: TRBD1; v_gene: TRBV4-1; j_gene: TRBJ2-1; CDR3nt: TGCGCCAGCAGCCAAGAAGGGGGCAGTGAAACCTACAATGAGCAGTTCTTC; CDR3aa: CASSQEGGSETYNEQFF
abundance: NA; d_gene: NA; v_gene: TRBV21-1; j_gene: TRBJ1-2; CDR3nt: TGTGCCAGCAGCAGCCCAAGGAGGGTCCCCTATGGCTACACCTTC; CDR3aa: CASSSPRRVPYGYTF
abundance: NA; d_gene: NA; v_gene: TRBV6-5; j_gene: TRBJ1-2; CDR3nt: TGTGCCAGCAGTTACTCGAGGTCGGGGGGCTACTATGGCTACACCTTC; CDR3aa: CASSYSRSGGYYGYTF
abundance: NA; d_gene: TRBD1; v_gene: TRBV6-6; j_gene: TRBJ2-7; CDR3nt: TGTGCCAGCAGTTACTCTACGGGACAGGGCTACGAGCAGTACTTC; CDR3aa: CASSYSTGQGYEQYF